Presented here are 8 T cell receptor beta chains from one specimen sequenced in a study of blood T cell repertoires in COVID-19. The repertoire was sequenced with immunoSEQ multiplex PCR; TCRdb's copy has only in-frame clones and lacks some. The repertoire has over 200,000 clones, roughly 86% of them found once; the top ten carry approximately 0.7%. Sequencing was performed on peripheral blood. Every receptor here comes from a human donor in a cohort sampled during active COVID-19.

The chain employs TRBV6-1 and TRBJ2-7; 7 bases map to TRBD2. Germline assignment: CDR1 MNHNS and CDR2 SASEGT. CDR3 length equals 15 residues. V was pared by 1 base and J by 1 base, with 4 bases of the junction left unmatched. The DNA for the CDR3 is TGTGCCAGCAGTGAAGAGCTAGCGGAATCCTACGAGCAGTACTTC. Encoded protein: CASSEELAESYEQYF.

J is TRBJ2-1 and V is TRBV7-9; D gene unclear. CDR3 length equals 12 residues. Germline-derived CDR1 and CDR2 are SEHNR and FQNEAQ (reference sequence). V lost 6 bases, J lost 0 bases, and 3 bases lay in between. The CDR3, as DNA: TGTGCCAGCAGGAGCTCCTACAATGAGCAGTTCTTC. Its translation: CASRSSYNEQFF.

The chain joins TRBV18 to TRBJ2-7, with unresolved D. V lost 0 bases and J 0 bases, leaving 6 bases between the germline ends. Germline assignment: CDR1 KGHSH and CDR2 LQKENI. There are 14 residues in the CDR3. The CDR3, as DNA: TGTGCCAGCTCACCACCGGGCAGCTCCTACGAGCAGTACTTC. Translation gives CASSPPGSSYEQYF.

This rearrangement joins TRBV3-1 (or the pseudogene TRBV3-2) to TRBJ2-7; 10 bases map to TRBD1. V lost 0 bases and J lost 4; bases outside the gene matches: 3. Germline CDR1 LGHDT, CDR2 YNNKEL (reference sequence). This CDR3 region has 15 residues. In DNA, the CDR3 is TGTGCCAGCAGCCAAGATCTGGGACAGGGGTACGAGCAGTACTTC. It is translated as CASSQDLGQGYEQYF.

The V and J genes are TRBV18 and TRBJ1-6, with TRBD1 as a possible D gene (5 bases). With 2 bases removed from V and 5 bases from J, the gap between germline ends came to 10 bases. Germline V gene lookup returns CDR1 KGHSH and CDR2 LQKENI. This CDR3 contains 15 residues. The DNA for the CDR3 is TGTGCCAGCTCACCAGCGGGACGGAATAATTCACCCCTCCACTTT. Protein: CASSPAGRNNSPLHF.

In its sample, this clone was seen once. The rearrangement uses TRBV30 and TRBJ2-4, with TRBD2 matching 10 bases. The CDR3 is 11 amino acids. Germline CDR1 is GTSNPN and CDR2 is SVGIG (reference sequence). V lost 4 bases to trimming and J lost 9 bases; unmatched junction nucleotides: 0. CDR3 nucleotides: TGTGCCTGGACTAGCGGGGGCATTCAGTACTTC. This codes for CAWTSGGIQYF.

The V and J genes are TRBV7-9 and TRBJ2-7; 12 bases line up with TRBD1. Germline loops: CDR1 SEHNR, CDR2 FQNEAQ (reference sequence). The CDR3 spans 17 residues. Germline trimming cut 0 bases from V and 4 bases from J; bases unmatched to any gene: 7. CDR3 sequence (DNA): TGTGCCAGCAGCTTAGCGCTCGGGACAGGGGGCGGGTACGAGCAGTACTTC. Protein sequence: CASSLALGTGGGYEQYF.

The J gene is TRBJ1-3, the V gene TRBV7-9, with D tentatively TRBD1 (6 bases). Germline CDR1 is SEHNR and CDR2 is FQNEAQ (reference sequence). Trimming left V 5 bases short and J 2 bases short, with 19 bases between. The CDR3 runs 17 residues. CDR3 in amino acids: CASSRVYSGETGNTIYF. CDR3 nucleotide sequence: TGTGCCAGCAGCCGTGTCTACTCAGGGGAGACTGGAAACACCATATATTTT.